This passage covers 9 T cell receptor beta chains from one sample sequenced in a study of cytomegalovirus exposure and HLA in healthy donors. This table comes from immunoSEQ multiplex PCR, and its TCRdb copy is limited to in-frame clones, with some not included. Of some 98,000 clones listed, roughly 87% were seen once; the top ten hold 5.5% to 7%. Source material: PBMCs. All receptors come from a man younger than 30 in good health and CMV-seropositive.

The chain has TRBV15 and TRBJ2-1; 8 nucleotides align to TRBD1. V lost 0 bases and J lost 4; bases outside the gene matches: 2. The germline CDR1 and CDR2 sequences are LNHNV and YYDKDF (reference sequence). The CDR3 runs to 15 residues. The CDR3 DNA reads as TGTGCCACCAGCAGAGAGGACAGGGTATACAATGAGCAGTTCTTC. This gives the protein CATSREDRVYNEQFF.

The CDR3 spells CAISDRGRGTDTQYF. For the CDR3, the DNA is TGTGCCATCAGTGACAGGGGTAGGGGCACAGATACGCAGTATTTT. V is TRBV10-3 and J is TRBJ2-3; weak D call: TRBD1 (6 bases). The germline V gene encodes CDR1 ENHRY and CDR2 SYGVKD. V shed 3 bases and J shed 1 base, with 11 bases lying between them. There are 15 residues in the CDR3.

V is TRBV4-2 and J is TRBJ2-7, with D perhaps TRBD2 (5 bases). Looked up from germline, CDR1 is LGHNA and CDR2 is YNFKEQ. Trimming stripped 4 bases from V and 2 bases from J, with 21 bases between. The CDR3 is 17 amino acids. The CDR3 here is CASSPAVSVGSTYEQYF. The CDR3 nucleotides are TGTGCCAGCAGCCCCGCCGTTAGTGTAGGGAGCACCTACGAGCAGTACTTC.

This clone turned up a few times. The chain combines TRBV2 with TRBJ2-1; D perhaps matches TRBD1 (6 bases). CDR3 length equals 15 residues. The ends were cut back, 6 bases at V and 0 bases at J, with 12 bases in the middle. Germline V CDR1 and CDR2: SNHLY, FYNNEI. The CDR3 nucleotides read TGTGCCAGCAGGACAGGCCTGAGCTCCTACAATGAGCAGTTCTTC. This codes for CASRTGLSSYNEQFF. Using reference TRBV2 and TRBJ2-1 for the parts outside the CDR3, the full variable domain is EPEVTQTPSHQVTQMGQEVILRCVPISNHLYFYWYRQILGQKVEFLVSFYNNEISEKSEIFDDQFSVERPDGSNFTLKIRSTKLEDSAMYFCASRTGLSSYNEQFFGPGTRLTVL.

The chain carries TRBV6-1 and TRBJ1-5; D remains unclear. Per germline, CDR1 MNHNS and CDR2 SASEGT. V was trimmed by 9 bases and J by 1 base, leaving 13 bases between them. CDR3 length: 14 amino acids. The CDR3 protein is CASRELGSNQPQHF. Written as DNA, the CDR3 is TGTGCCAGTCGGGAGTTAGGGAGCAATCAGCCCCAGCATTTT.

The CDR3 DNA follows: TGTGCCAGCAGCGCCCTTAGAGGGGACAGGGAGTATGGCTACACCTTC. It codes for CASSALRGDREYGYTF. V gene TRBV9 combines with J gene TRBJ1-2; 9 bases map to TRBD1. The CDR3 sequence is 16 residues long. Germline V gene sequence: CDR1 SGDLS, CDR2 YYNGEE. Trimming took 3 bases from V and 5 from J; bases not matched to a gene: 11.

The chain recombines TRBV18 with TRBJ1-2; D is perhaps TRBD1 (5 bases). V dropped 5 bases and J dropped 4 bases, with 20 bases sitting between them. The germline V gene has CDR1 KGHSH and CDR2 LQKENI. The CDR3 covers 16 residues. CDR3 DNA: TGTGCCAGCTCATCCTCGAGACAGAATTTGGGCTATGGCTACACCTTC. This encodes CASSSSRQNLGYGYTF.

The chain employs TRBV27 and TRBJ2-5; no reliable D call. V lost 0 bases and J lost 5, with 4 bases in between. The germline V gene has CDR1 MNHEY and CDR2 SMNVEV (reference sequence). This CDR3 is built from 12 residues. The CDR3 coding sequence is TGTGCCAGCAGTTTATCGGGCGAGACCCAGTACTTC. It is translated as CASSLSGETQYF.

Here the CDR3 reads CASSLGTSGSEETQYF. DNA for the CDR3: TGCGCCAGCAGCCTAGGGACTAGCGGGAGTGAAGAGACCCAGTACTTC. The chain is built from TRBV4-1 and TRBJ2-5; 14 nucleotides align to TRBD2. In germline, CDR1 is MGHRA, CDR2 YSYEKL. The CDR3 length is 16 residues. Unmatched junction bases numbered 4, after V lost 4 bases and J lost 3 bases.